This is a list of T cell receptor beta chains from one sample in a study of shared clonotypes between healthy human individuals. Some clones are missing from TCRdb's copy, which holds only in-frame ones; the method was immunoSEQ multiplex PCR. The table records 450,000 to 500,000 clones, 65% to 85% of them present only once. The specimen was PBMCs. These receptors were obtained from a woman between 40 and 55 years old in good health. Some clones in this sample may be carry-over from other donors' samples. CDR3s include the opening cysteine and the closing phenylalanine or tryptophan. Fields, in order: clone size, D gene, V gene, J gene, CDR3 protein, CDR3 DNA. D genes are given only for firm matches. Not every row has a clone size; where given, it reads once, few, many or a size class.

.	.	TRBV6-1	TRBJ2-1	CASRSQEYNEQFF	TGTGCCAGCAGATCCCAAGAGTACAATGAGCAGTTCTTC
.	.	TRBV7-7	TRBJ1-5	CASSDGQNQPQHF	TGTGCCAGCAGCGATGGACAGAATCAGCCCCAGCATTTT
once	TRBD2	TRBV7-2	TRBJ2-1	CASRRLAGYYNEQFF	TGTGCCAGCAGACGACTAGCGGGATACTACAATGAGCAGTTCTTC
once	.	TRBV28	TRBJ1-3	CASSFDPPRGNTIYF	TGTGCCAGCAGTTTTGACCCCCCAAGGGGGAACACCATATATTTT
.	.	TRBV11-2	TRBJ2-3	CASSPDYSDTQYF	TGTGCCAGCAGCCCGGACTATTCAGATACGCAGTATTTT
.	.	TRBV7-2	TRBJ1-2	CASSQYSRDGRYGYTF	TGTGCCAGCAGCCAATACAGCAGAGACGGAAGATATGGCTACACCTTC
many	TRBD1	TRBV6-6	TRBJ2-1	CASSYAGQGHNEQFF	TGTGCCAGCAGTTACGCCGGACAGGGGCACAATGAGCAGTTCTTC
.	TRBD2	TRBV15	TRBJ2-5	CATSTPAGGETQYF	TGTGCCACCAGCACCCCCGCGGGGGGAGAGACCCAGTACTTC
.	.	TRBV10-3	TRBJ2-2	CAISEGGKRSGELFF	TGTGCCATCAGTGAGGGCGGGAAAAGGAGCGGGGAGCTGTTTTTT
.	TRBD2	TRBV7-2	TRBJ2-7	CASKGASGRALEQYF	TGTGCCAGCAAGGGGGCTAGCGGGAGGGCCCTTGAGCAGTACTTC
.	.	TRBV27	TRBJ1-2	CASSLLGGPQGRYGYTF	TGTGCCAGCAGTTTATTAGGCGGGCCCCAAGGTCGTTATGGCTACACCTTC
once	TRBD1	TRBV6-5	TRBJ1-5	CASRTTGGWDQPQHF	TGTGCCAGCAGGACGACAGGGGGCTGGGATCAGCCCCAGCATTTT
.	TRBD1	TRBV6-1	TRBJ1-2	CASSERWDRVSYTF	TGTGCCAGCAGTGAAAGGTGGGACAGGGTGAGCTACACCTTC
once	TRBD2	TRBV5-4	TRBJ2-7	CASSGAGGKGSYEQYF	TGTGCCAGCAGCGGTGCGGGGGGGAAAGGCTCCTACGAGCAGTACTTC
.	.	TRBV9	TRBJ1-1	CASSVLGDSGTEAFF	TGTGCCAGCAGCGTATTAGGGGATAGCGGCACTGAAGCTTTCTTT